The sequence of this T cell receptor (beta chain) was determined in a study of T cell responses to AZD1222 COVID-19 vaccine (dated by TCRdb to 2020 to 2022). Regarding the study in general: TCR sequencing was performed for 230 to 250 trial participants, of whom around 200 were given two doses of AZD1222 and approximately 26 were given two doses of MenACWY control vaccine. Trial participants were enrolled by age into subgroups of 18-55, 56-69 and 70-plus years, and roughly 150, 30 and 60 TCR-sequenced participants, respectively, were included in these subgroups. Here is what the overall study found, with its caveats: Nearly half of unique spike-specific TCRs reportedly recognized epitopes outside regions mutated in the B.1.351 and B.1.1.7 variants. Most participants were white British and females outnumbered males, and the authors suggested that clonal diversity may have been underestimated. Conclusions about previously exposed vaccinees are limited because only a handful of AZD1222 recipients were SARS-CoV-2 seropositive at baseline. In the small 56-69-year group, the increase in depth fell short of significance, most likely because of low power. CD4 TCRs associated with the vaccine covered the entire spike protein, and the dominant responses were in regions 160-218 and 743-854. Spike-specific TCR breadth and depth rose significantly after two AZD1222 doses compared with day 0 and with MenACWY recipients. Because no day 14 peak-response samples were available, the repertoires could be characterized only after the peak T cell response.

With regard to this clone: The antigen it binds to is not known. No qualities accompany the bases; no much larger clone lies one base away.

The time point label on this specimen signifies: baseline before first vaccination. The intended sense of this specimen's treatment or condition label: meningococcal conjugate vaccine given as trial control. Vaccinee samples came from UK trials COV001 and COV002, including a single-blind randomized controlled phase 2/3 trial of AZD1222 (ChAdOx1 nCoV-19) in healthy adults. For TCRbeta chain sequencing, PBMC samples were collected from trial participants at day 0 and at day 28 after the second dose. The CDR3 regions of human TCRbeta chains were analyzed by immunosequencing. In the paper's pipeline: Repertoire TCRs were checked for matches against a reference library of SARS-CoV-2-specific TCRs that had been generated using the MIRA antigen-specificity platform. Breadth meant the fraction of unique TCRs that were SARS-CoV-2-associated, whereas depth meant the fraction of total T cells that were SARS-CoV-2-associated. Using the MIRA data, every spike-specific TCR was mapped to the spike region that the TCR reacted to and assigned to either a CD4 or a CD8 class. Log10-transformed breadth and depth values were compared by one-way ANOVA with Sidak's multiple comparisons tests. TCRdb took over this immuneACCESS table, retaining in-frame rearrangements with V and J assigned. Such tables are incomplete; in checked studies, under half of the missing clones stem from an unresolved V gene, and the remainder is unexplained. The V and J calls and the clone size are those of that table, but D and trimming were determined from the DNA. Within this sample are 120,000 to 150,000 clones, with about 89% of them counted one time only. 2.8% of the sample goes to the ten largest clones.

This receptor was taken from an adult in good health. Sequencing was performed on peripheral blood, taken on day 0 of MenACWY control vaccination.

The base sequence is TGCAGCGTTGGAACCGGGGGGATGAACACTGAAGCTTTCTTT. The encoded protein is CSVGTGGMNTEAFF. The sequence joins TRBV29-1 to TRBJ1-1; tentative D gene TRBD1, with 5 bases matching. The germline ends are 12 bases apart after V is trimmed by 4 bases and J by 0 bases. The CDR3 contains 14 residues, cysteine and phenylalanine counted. Here the CDR3 DNA is all that survives: 42 bases in frame from base 1. From the germline V gene, CDR1 is SQVTM and CDR2 is ANQGSEA.